The 6 T cell receptor beta chains below all came from one sample that was sequenced in a study of T cells after yellow fever vaccination. In TCRdb, the 5' RACE reads were re-called with MiXCR into one record per CDR3 protein. The profile shows some 150,000 distinct CDR3 sequences, more than 9.5% of them singletons. Sequencing used CD8+ T cells sorted from PBMCs, obtained 15 days after the yellow fever booster vaccination. The source is a man aged 18 to 35 who received the YFV17D yellow fever vaccine.

This clonotype was seen a handful of times. This chain uses TRBV6-2 or TRBV6-3 with TRBJ1-1, with TRBD1 identical over 8 bases. Looked up from germline, CDR1 is MNHEY and CDR2 is SVGEGT. With V trimmed by 5 bases and J by 4 bases, 9 bases remained unmatched. The CDR3 runs 15 residues. Written as DNA, the CDR3 is TGTGCCAGCAGTCACCCAGGGGGCTGGAGCACTGAAGCTTTCTTT. It yields the protein CASSHPGGWSTEAFF.

The chain couples TRBV7-9 to TRBJ1-1; D remains ambiguous. CDR3 length: 13 amino acids. Trimming pared 5 bases from V and 5 bases from J, leaving 12 bases between. CDR1 is SEHNR and CDR2 is FQNEAQ in the germline V gene (reference sequence). The CDR3 sequence is CASSRALGTEAFF. The CDR3 nucleotides read TGTGCCAGCAGCCGGGCCCTGGGGACTGAAGCTTTCTTT.

This CDR3 reads CASSLAGASEAFF. The CDR3 DNA reads TGTGCCAGCAGCTTGGCCGGGGCATCTGAAGCTTTCTTT. The chain employs TRBV5-4 and TRBJ1-1; possible D gene TRBD1, 5 bases. Looked up from germline, CDR1 is SGHNT and CDR2 is YYREEE (reference sequence). The V end was cut by 0 bases, the J end by 6 bases, with 9 bases between. The CDR3 spans 13 residues.

This clonotype appeared a few times. The chain uses TRBV11-2 and TRBJ2-5; 7 nucleotides match TRBD1. Trimming took 2 bases from V and 2 from J; bases not matched to a gene: 8. The CDR3 contains 16 residues. Germline loops: CDR1 SGHAT, CDR2 FQNNGV. For the CDR3, the DNA is TGTGCCAGCAGCTTAAATCCCCGGACAGGTCAAGAGACCCAGTACTTC. It specifies CASSLNPRTGQETQYF.

This clonotype was seen more than once but under ten times. A junction end diverges from the germline sequence, so it may reflect a read error. The V gene is TRBV7-9, the J gene TRBJ1-3; TRBD1 is a possible D gene (5 bases). This CDR3 contains 10 residues. Germline CDR1 reads SEHNR; CDR2 reads FQNEAQ (reference sequence). Here the CDR3 reads CASSRGSFSF. The CDR3 bases are TGTGCCAGCAGCCGGGGGTCTTTTTCTTTT.

The gene calls are TRBV20-1 and TRBJ2-7; D not certain. V was cut by 0 bases and J by 3 bases, with 15 bases left in between. CDR3 size: 15 residues. The V gene's germline CDR1 is DFQATT and CDR2 SNEGSKA (reference sequence). The CDR3 DNA follows: TGCAGTGCTAGAGATGGGTACTTTGGGGTCTACGAGCAGTACTTC. Its protein product is CSARDGYFGVYEQYF.